Here is one TCR beta chain with its context. Germline loops: CDR1 SGHTA, CDR2 FQGNSA. The CDR3 runs 15 residues. V trimming: 5 bases; J trimming: 4 bases; junction bases outside the gene matches: 9. Repertoires were generated with immunoSEQ multiplex PCR, while TCRdb's copy carries only in-frame clones and drops some. The sample has 60,000 or so clones, 65% to 90% seen once. The data derive from a study of blood T cell repertoires in COVID-19. The clonotype originates from a human donor in a cohort sampled during active COVID-19. This chain uses TRBV7-2 with TRBJ1-1, with TRBD1 identical over 8 bases. Sequenced material: peripheral blood. The CDR3 spells CASSARQGTGTEAFF. DNA of the CDR3: TGTGCCAGCAGCGCCCGACAGGGGACAGGCACTGAAGCTTTCTTT.